This T cell receptor beta chain was observed in a study of graft-versus-host responses after intestinal transplantation. Study-wide background: The transplants performed in recipients were multivisceral, liver-intestinal, or isolated intestinal.

Assay: immunoSEQ multiplex PCR; the TCRdb copy retains only in-frame clones and omits some. This repertoire shows under 25,000 clones, around 82% found once; its top ten account for roughly 1%. General study results and limits: Individuals carrying graft-donor T cell macrochimerism showed high graft-versus-host to host-versus-graft clonal ratios in allografts. GvH clone levels peaked in circulation, and this peak was associated with early post-transplant HvG declines.

Of note for this clone: The antigen remains unidentified.

Source: unstimulated CD8+ T cells sorted from spleen or lymph node cells, taken before transplant. This TCR was sampled from a human donor who was the organ donor for an intestinal transplant.

The CDR3 loop is CASSIRGRGGDEQFF. The CDR3 bases are TGTGCCAGTAGTATTCGAGGAAGAGGGGGGGATGAGCAGTTCTTC. This rearrangement joins TRBV19 to TRBJ2-1; D is perhaps TRBD2 (7 bases). The CDR3 consists of 15 residues. The V end was cut by 3 bases, the J end by 8 bases, with 17 bases between. Per the germline V gene, CDR1 is LNHDA and CDR2 is SQIVND (reference sequence).